The 17 T cell receptor beta chains below come from one sample, sequenced in a study of shared T cell receptors in the human thymus. Profiling relied on immunoSEQ multiplex PCR, and the TCRdb table lists in-frame clones only, not all of them. Of some 700,000 clones listed, approximately 85% were seen once; the top ten hold under 0.012%. The same data also contributed to another study, on human thymus T cells.

Sequencing used thymocytes. The source is a girl under three years old with a congenital heart defect.

V is TRBV7-2 and J is TRBJ1-1; D might be TRBD1 (5 bases). Trimming removed 4 bases from V and 0 bases from J, with 9 bases in between. The CDR3 consists of 14 residues. Germline V CDR1 and CDR2: SGHTA, FQGNSA. The CDR3 here is CASSSDSVNTEAFF. The CDR3, as DNA: TGTGCCAGCAGCTCCGACAGTGTGAACACTGAAGCTTTCTTT.

This chain links TRBV10-1 with TRBJ2-3; 14 nucleotides match TRBD2. Germline CDR1 WNHNN, CDR2 SYGVQD (reference sequence). The CDR3 runs to 16 residues. Germline trimming cut 5 bases from V and 2 bases from J; bases unmatched to any gene: 3. CDR3 region: CASSPGLAGATDTQYF. DNA of the CDR3: TGCGCCAGCAGTCCGGGACTAGCGGGGGCCACAGATACGCAGTATTTT.

In DNA, the CDR3 is TGCGCCAGCAGCTTGGTGGGACTCTCTGGAAACACCATATATTTT. This translates into CASSLVGLSGNTIYF. This chain connects TRBV5-1 to TRBJ1-3, with a weak D call TRBD1 (5 bases). Germline assignment: CDR1 SGHRS and CDR2 YFSETQ. Trimming removed 0 bases from V and 0 bases from J, with 7 bases in between. This CDR3 region has 15 residues.

This sequence joins TRBV5-1 and TRBJ2-7; 7 bases fit TRBD1. This CDR3 has 14 amino acids. Germline V gene lookup returns CDR1 SGHRS and CDR2 YFSETQ. J was trimmed by 6 bases and V by 4 bases; bases with no gene match: 10. CDR3 DNA: TGCGCCAGCAGCAGAGGGGGCCCGTTTTCCGAGCAGTACTTC. This translates into CASSRGGPFSEQYF.

The V gene is TRBV25-1, the J gene TRBJ1-2; TRBD1 is a possible D gene (6 bases). Between the trimmed V and J ends, which lost 0 bases and 9 bases, there was a span of 11 bases. This CDR3 region has 13 residues. CDR1 MGHDK and CDR2 SYGVNS come from the germline V gene. The CDR3 here is CASSEYRGGCYTF. Written as DNA, the CDR3 is TGTGCCAGCAGTGAATATAGGGGGGGATGCTACACCTTC.

About this clone itself: The sample carries other DNA sequences with the same CDR3. The rearrangement joins TRBV25-1 to TRBJ2-5; 8 nucleotides match TRBD1. Germline V gene data show CDR1 as MGHDK and CDR2 as SYGVNS. The junction had 8 bases not matched to a gene; V was cut back by 4 bases and J by 4 bases. This CDR3 region has 15 residues. CDR3 loop: CASSGGTGLGETQYF. The DNA for the CDR3 is TGTGCCAGCAGTGGCGGGACAGGCCTTGGAGAGACCCAGTACTTC. The full variable domain, rest sourced from reference TRBV25-1 and TRBJ2-5, is EADIYQTPRYLVIGTGKKITLECSQTMGHDKMYWYQQDPGMELHLIHYSYGVNSTEKGDLSSESTVSRIRTEHFPLTLESARPSHTSQYLCASSGGTGLGETQYFGPGTRLLVL.

CDR3 nucleotide sequence: TGTGCCAGCCGGACAGGGGATGGCTACACCTTC. This sequence encodes CASRTGDGYTF. V gene TRBV9 combines with J gene TRBJ1-2; 9 nucleotides match TRBD1. Germline V gene data show CDR1 as SGDLS and CDR2 as YYNGEE. The CDR3 length is 11 residues. The V segment lost 7 bases and the J segment 6 bases; nucleotides outside the gene matches: 1. The whole variable domain, filled in from reference TRBV9 and TRBJ1-2, reads DSGVTQTPKHLITATGQRVTLRCSPRSGDLSVYWYQQSLDQGLQFLIQYYNGEERAKGNILERFSAQQFPDLHSELNLSSLELGDSALYFCASRTGDGYTFGSGTRLTVV.

This rearrangement joins TRBV19 to TRBJ1-1; tentatively, D is TRBD1 (5 bases). Between the trimmed V and J ends, which lost 5 bases and 5 bases, there was a span of 24 bases. Germline loops: CDR1 LNHDA, CDR2 SQIVND (reference sequence). This CDR3 comprises 17 residues. CDR3 sequence reads: CASSLTDFSLRRTEAFF. The CDR3 DNA reads as TGTGCCAGTAGTTTGACAGATTTTAGTTTGCGTAGGACTGAAGCTTTCTTT. The variable domain in full, completed from reference TRBV19 and TRBJ1-1, reads DGGITQSPKYLFRKEGQNVTLSCEQNLNHDAMYWYRQDPGQGLRLIYYSQIVNDFQKGDIAEGYSVSREKKESFPLTVTSAQKNPTAFYLCASSLTDFSLRRTEAFFGQGTRLTVV.

This chain uses TRBV7-8 with TRBJ1-5, with no clear D. The length of the CDR3 is 15 residues. Germline CDR1 is SGHVS and CDR2 is FQNEAQ. V was trimmed by 5 bases and J by 5 bases, leaving 16 bases between them. The CDR3: CASSPFRGGDQPQHF. The DNA of the CDR3 is TGTGCCAGCAGCCCCTTTCGGGGTGGGGATCAGCCCCAGCATTTT.

The J gene is TRBJ1-5, the V gene TRBV2, with unresolved D. V dropped 7 bases and J dropped 6 bases, with 13 bases sitting between them. The CDR3 is made up of 13 amino acids. The germline gives CDR1 SNHLY, CDR2 FYNNEI. The chain's CDR3 is CASNHSVSQPQHF. For the CDR3, the DNA is TGTGCCAGCAACCATAGTGTAAGTCAGCCCCAGCATTTT.

The chain couples TRBV27 to TRBJ2-3; 7 nucleotides align to TRBD1. The germline CDR1 and CDR2 sequences are MNHEY and SMNVEV (reference sequence). The CDR3 is 18 amino acids. V trimming: 6 bases; J trimming: 2 bases; junction bases outside the gene matches: 17. CDR3 nucleotides: TGTGCCAGCAGCTTCCGACAGGGCGAAACAACACACACAGATACGCAGTATTTT. It is translated as CASSFRQGETTHTDTQYF.

The V gene is TRBV6-6, the J gene TRBJ1-5, with D perhaps TRBD1 (5 bases). The V end was cut by 11 bases, the J end by 5 bases, with 13 bases between. CDR1 and CDR2 (germline): MNHNY, SVGAGI (reference sequence). CDR3 size: 12 residues. The CDR3 sequence: CASRQRYQPQHF. CDR3 nucleotide sequence: TGTGCCTCGAGACAGCGCTATCAGCCCCAGCATTTT.

The chain couples TRBV7-2 to TRBJ1-1; D not resolved. Germline V gene lookup returns CDR1 SGHTA and CDR2 FQGNSA. The CDR3 has 13 residues. Trimming stripped 4 bases from V and 3 bases from J, with 9 bases between. CDR3 residues: CASSSPFDTEAFF. The DNA of the CDR3 is TGTGCCAGCAGCTCCCCGTTCGACACTGAAGCTTTCTTT. The whole variable domain, filled in from reference TRBV7-2 and TRBJ1-1, reads GAGVSQSPSNKVTEKGKDVELRCDPISGHTALYWYRQSLGQGLEFLIYFQGNSAPDKSGLPSDRFSAERTGGSVSTLTIQRTQQEDSAVYLCASSSPFDTEAFFGQGTRLTVV.

The chain couples TRBV28 to TRBJ1-4; TRBD1 matches 10 bases. The junction had 4 bases not matched to a gene; V was cut back by 2 bases and J by 1 base. There are 17 residues in the CDR3. Germline V CDR1 and CDR2: MDHEN, SYDVKM. CDR3 loop: CASSLAGQGQTNEKLFF. As DNA, the CDR3 is TGTGCCAGCAGTTTAGCGGGACAGGGGCAAACTAATGAAAAACTGTTTTTT.

This chain links TRBV18 with TRBJ1-2; a weak D match, TRBD1 (5 bases). The CDR3 sequence is 16 residues long. The ends were cut back, 4 bases at V and 3 bases at J, with 18 bases in the middle. The germline V gene has CDR1 KGHSH and CDR2 LQKENI. CDR3 sequence: CASSRVGREVHYGYTF. The CDR3 region has the DNA TGTGCCAGCTCACGAGTGGGCAGGGAAGTGCACTATGGCTACACCTTC.

The V gene is TRBV5-1, the J gene TRBJ1-2; TRBD1 agrees at 7 bases. CDR1 is SGHRS and CDR2 is YFSETQ in the germline V gene. V dropped 4 bases and J dropped 6; count of bases not matched to a gene: 6. CDR3 length equals 13 residues. The CDR3 nucleotides read TGCGCCAGCAGCAAAGGGACAGTACATGGCTACACCTTC. This sequence encodes CASSKGTVHGYTF.

This chain uses TRBV4-2 with TRBJ1-1; 9 positions match TRBD1. CDR1 and CDR2 (germline): LGHNA, YNFKEQ. The CDR3 consists of 16 residues. J was trimmed by 3 bases and V by 0 bases; bases with no gene match: 5. CDR3 protein: CASSQDDGTGHTEAFF. The DNA of the CDR3 is TGTGCCAGCAGCCAAGATGACGGGACAGGGCACACTGAAGCTTTCTTT.